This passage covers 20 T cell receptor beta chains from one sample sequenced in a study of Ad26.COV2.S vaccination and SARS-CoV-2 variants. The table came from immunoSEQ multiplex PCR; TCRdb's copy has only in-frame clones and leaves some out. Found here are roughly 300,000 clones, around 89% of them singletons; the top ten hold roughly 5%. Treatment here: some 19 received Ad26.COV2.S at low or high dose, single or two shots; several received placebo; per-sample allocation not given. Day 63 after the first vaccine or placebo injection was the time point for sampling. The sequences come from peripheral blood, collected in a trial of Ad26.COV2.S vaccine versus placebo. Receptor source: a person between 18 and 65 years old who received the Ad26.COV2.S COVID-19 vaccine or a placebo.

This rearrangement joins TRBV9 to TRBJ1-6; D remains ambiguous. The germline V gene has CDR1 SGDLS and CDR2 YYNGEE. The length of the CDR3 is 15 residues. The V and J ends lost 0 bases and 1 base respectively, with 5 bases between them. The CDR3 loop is CASSVGGSYNSPLHF. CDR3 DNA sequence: TGTGCCAGCAGCGTAGGAGGGTCCTATAATTCACCCCTCCACTTT.

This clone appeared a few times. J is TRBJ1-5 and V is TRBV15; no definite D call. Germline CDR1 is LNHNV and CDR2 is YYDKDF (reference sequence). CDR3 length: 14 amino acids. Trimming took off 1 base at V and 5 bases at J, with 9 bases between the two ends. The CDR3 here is CATSRVLSDQPQHF. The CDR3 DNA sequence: TGTGCCACCAGCAGAGTTTTATCGGATCAGCCCCAGCATTTT.

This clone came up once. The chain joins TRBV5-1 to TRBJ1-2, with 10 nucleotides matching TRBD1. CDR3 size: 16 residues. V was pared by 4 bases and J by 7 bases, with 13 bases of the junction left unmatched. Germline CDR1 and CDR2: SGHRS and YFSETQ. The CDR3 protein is CASSPSTGGESGGYTF. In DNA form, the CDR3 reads TGCGCCAGCAGCCCGTCGACAGGGGGCGAATCGGGTGGCTACACCTTC.

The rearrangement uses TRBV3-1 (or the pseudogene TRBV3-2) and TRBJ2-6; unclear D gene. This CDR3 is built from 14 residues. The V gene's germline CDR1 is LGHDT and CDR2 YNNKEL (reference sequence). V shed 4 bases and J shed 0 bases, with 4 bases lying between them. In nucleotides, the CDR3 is TGTGCCAGCAGCCGAAACTCTGGGGCCAACGTCCTGACTTTC. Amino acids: CASSRNSGANVLTF.

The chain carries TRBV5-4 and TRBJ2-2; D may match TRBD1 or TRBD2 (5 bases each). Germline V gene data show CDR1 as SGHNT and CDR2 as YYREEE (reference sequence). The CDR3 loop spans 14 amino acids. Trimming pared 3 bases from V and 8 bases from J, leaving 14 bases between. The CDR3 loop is CASSWDRSGGELFF. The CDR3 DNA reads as TGTGCCAGCAGCTGGGACCGGTCTGGTGGGGAGCTGTTTTTT.

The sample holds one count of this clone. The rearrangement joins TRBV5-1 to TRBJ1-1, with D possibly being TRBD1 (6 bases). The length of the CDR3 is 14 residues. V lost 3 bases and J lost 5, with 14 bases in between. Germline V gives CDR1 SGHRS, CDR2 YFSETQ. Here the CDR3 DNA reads TGCGCCAGCAGCTGGGCGGCAGGGGATACTGAAGCTTTCTTT. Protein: CASSWAAGDTEAFF.

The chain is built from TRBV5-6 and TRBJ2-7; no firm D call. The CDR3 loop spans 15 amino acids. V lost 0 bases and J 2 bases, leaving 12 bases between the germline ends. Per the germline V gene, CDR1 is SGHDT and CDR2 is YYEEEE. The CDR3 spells CASSLAFGPAYEQYF. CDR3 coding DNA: TGTGCCAGCAGCTTGGCCTTCGGTCCTGCCTACGAGCAGTACTTC. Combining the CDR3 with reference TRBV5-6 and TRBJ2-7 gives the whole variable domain DAGVTQSPTHLIKTRGQQVTLRCSPKSGHDTVSWYQQALGQGPQFIFQYYEEEERQRGNFPDRFSGHQFPNYSSELNVNALLLGDSALYLCASSLAFGPAYEQYFGPGTRLTVT.

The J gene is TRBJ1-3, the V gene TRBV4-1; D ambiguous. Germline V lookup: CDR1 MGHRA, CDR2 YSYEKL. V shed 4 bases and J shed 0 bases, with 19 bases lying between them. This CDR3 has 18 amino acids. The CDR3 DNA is TGCGCCAGCAGCCCTGTTGAACGAGGAAGAGGCTCTGGAAACACCATATATTTT. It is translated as CASSPVERGRGSGNTIYF.

Here the CDR3 reads CASKDSYNEKLFF. The CDR3 coding sequence is TGTGCCAGCAAGGACAGCTATAATGAAAAACTGTTTTTT. The V gene is TRBV4-2, the J gene TRBJ1-4, with D perhaps TRBD1 (6 bases). CDR1 LGHNA and CDR2 YNFKEQ come from the germline V gene. V was pared by 7 bases and J by 4 bases, with 10 bases between. The CDR3 is made up of 13 amino acids.

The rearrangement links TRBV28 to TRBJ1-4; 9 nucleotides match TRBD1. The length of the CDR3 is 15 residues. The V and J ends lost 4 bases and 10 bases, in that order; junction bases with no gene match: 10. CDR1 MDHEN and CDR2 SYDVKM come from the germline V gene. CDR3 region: CASSSHYRGRGKLFF. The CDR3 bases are TGTGCCAGCAGTTCACACTACAGGGGGCGGGGAAAACTGTTTTTT.

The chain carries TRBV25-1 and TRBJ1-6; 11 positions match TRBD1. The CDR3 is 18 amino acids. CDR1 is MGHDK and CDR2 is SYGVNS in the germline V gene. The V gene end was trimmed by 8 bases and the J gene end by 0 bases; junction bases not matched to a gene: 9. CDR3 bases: TGTGCCAGCGGGGGGACAGGGGGTAGGGACTCCTATAATTCACCCCTCCACTTT. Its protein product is CASGGTGGRDSYNSPLHF.

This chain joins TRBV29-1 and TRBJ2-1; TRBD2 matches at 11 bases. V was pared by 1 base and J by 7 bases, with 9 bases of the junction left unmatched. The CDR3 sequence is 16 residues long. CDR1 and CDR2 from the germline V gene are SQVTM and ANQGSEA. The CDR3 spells CSVEGSGRALGNEQFF. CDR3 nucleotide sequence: TGCAGCGTTGAAGGTAGCGGGAGGGCCTTAGGGAATGAGCAGTTCTTC.

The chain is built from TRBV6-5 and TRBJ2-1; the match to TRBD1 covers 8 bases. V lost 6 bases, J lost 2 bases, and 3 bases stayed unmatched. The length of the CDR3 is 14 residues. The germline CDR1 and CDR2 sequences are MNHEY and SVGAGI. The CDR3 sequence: CASRTGVAYNEQFF. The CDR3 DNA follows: TGTGCCAGCAGGACAGGGGTGGCCTACAATGAGCAGTTCTTC.

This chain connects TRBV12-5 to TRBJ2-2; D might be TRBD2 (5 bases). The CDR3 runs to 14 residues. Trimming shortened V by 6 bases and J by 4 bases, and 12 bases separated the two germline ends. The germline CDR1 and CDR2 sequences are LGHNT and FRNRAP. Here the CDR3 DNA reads TGTGCTAGTGGCGATGGACGGGGCACCGGGGAGCTGTTTTTT. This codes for CASGDGRGTGELFF.

In DNA form, the CDR3 reads TGTGCCAGCAGCCACCCCACCGGTTACGAGCAGTACTTC. Amino acids: CASSHPTGYEQYF. The rearrangement links TRBV7-9 to TRBJ2-7; D remains ambiguous. The germline V gene has CDR1 SEHNR and CDR2 FQNEAQ (reference sequence). Trimming removed 5 bases from V and 4 bases from J, with 12 bases in between. The CDR3 covers 13 residues.

The CDR3 DNA sequence: TGTGCCAGCTCTCCGGGACAGGGGGGAAGAGAAGCTTTCTTT. It codes for CASSPGQGGREAFF. The V and J genes are TRBV18 and TRBJ1-1, with 11 bases fitting TRBD1. The CDR3 has 14 residues. In germline, CDR1 is KGHSH, CDR2 LQKENI. J lost 8 bases, V lost 6 bases, and 8 bases had no gene match.

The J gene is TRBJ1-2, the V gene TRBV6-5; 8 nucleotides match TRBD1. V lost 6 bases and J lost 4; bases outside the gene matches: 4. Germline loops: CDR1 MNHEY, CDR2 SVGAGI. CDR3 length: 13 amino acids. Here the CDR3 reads CASSRDRSYGYTF. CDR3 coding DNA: TGTGCCAGCAGCAGGGACAGGAGCTATGGCTACACCTTC.

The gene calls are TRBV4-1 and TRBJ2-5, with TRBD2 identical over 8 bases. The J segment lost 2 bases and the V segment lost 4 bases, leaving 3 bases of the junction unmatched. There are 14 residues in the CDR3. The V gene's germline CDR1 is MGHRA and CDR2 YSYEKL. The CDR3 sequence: CASSPGGPQETQYF. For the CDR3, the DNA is TGCGCCAGCAGCCCGGGGGGGCCTCAAGAGACCCAGTACTTC.

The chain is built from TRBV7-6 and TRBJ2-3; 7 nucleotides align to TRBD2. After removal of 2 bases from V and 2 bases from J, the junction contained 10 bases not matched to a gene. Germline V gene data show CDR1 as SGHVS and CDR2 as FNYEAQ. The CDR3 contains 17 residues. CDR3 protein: CASSLNSGGFTTDTQYF. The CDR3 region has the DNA TGTGCCAGCAGCTTAAATTCCGGGGGGTTCACCACAGATACGCAGTATTTT.

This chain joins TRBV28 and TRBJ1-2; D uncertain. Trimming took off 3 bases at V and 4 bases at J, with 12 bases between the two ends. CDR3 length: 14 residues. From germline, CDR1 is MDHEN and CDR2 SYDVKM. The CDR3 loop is CASSFYGRSYGYTF. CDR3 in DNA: TGTGCCAGCAGTTTCTACGGCAGATCCTATGGCTACACCTTC.